This record looks at one T cell receptor beta chain sequence and its context. Original processing methods: For nucleated cells, counts were estimated from reference gene primer amplification. Only in-frame clones appear in the TCRdb table, and some are missing; sequencing was by immunoSEQ multiplex PCR. Clone size and V and J calls were adopted from that table, with D and trimming inferred from the DNA. In the table there are 65,000 to 85,000 clones, roughly nine tenths of which are singletons. Germline V gene data show CDR1 as LGHDT and CDR2 as YNNKEL (reference sequence). Trimming at V came to 4 bases and at J to 7 bases, leaving 4 bases not matched to a gene. The length of the CDR3 is 14 residues. This sample is drawn from a study of blood T cell repertoires in COVID-19. Across the study: Samples representing acute and convalescent COVID-19 were sourced from the United States, Italy and Spain. PBMCs, B-cell-depleted T cells, or T cells were the source of the cDNA or gDNA that made up the material.

The chain joins TRBV3-1 (or the pseudogene TRBV3-2) to TRBJ1-6; 7 bases match TRBD1. The specimen sequenced was peripheral blood. This receptor was obtained from a human donor in a cohort sampled during active COVID-19. CDR3 nucleotides: TGTGCCAGCAGCCCAGGGGGTCGGAATTCACCCCTCCACTTT. Residues: CASSPGGRNSPLHF.